Below are 5 T cell receptor beta chains sequenced from a single sample in a study of PD-1 blockade in classical Hodgkin lymphoma. There was relapse after autologous stem cell transplantation in every patient, and there was variation in brentuximab vedotin exposure. The protocol was immunoSEQ multiplex PCR, while the TCRdb copy is restricted to in-frame clones and leaves out a portion. Of roughly 34,000 clones in the sample, 76% were seen once. The specimen was peripheral blood mononuclear cells (PBMCs), collected before the second cycle of nivolumab. These receptors were collected from a human donor with classical Hodgkin lymphoma.

The chain combines TRBV29-1 with TRBJ1-6; D may be TRBD1 (5 bases). Germline V gene data show CDR1 as SQVTM and CDR2 as ANQGSEA. The CDR3 sequence is 13 residues long. V lost 5 bases, J lost 8 bases, and 13 bases lay in between. CDR3 loop: CSVRWGSYSPLHF. CDR3 nucleotides: TGCAGCGTTCGCTGGGGGTCCTATTCACCCCTCCACTTT.

The table lists this clone with a few counts. The chain uses TRBV5-6 and TRBJ1-1; D is ambiguous. The CDR3 consists of 14 residues. V lost 0 bases, J lost 11 bases, and 17 bases lay in between. From germline, CDR1 is SGHDT and CDR2 YYEEEE. The CDR3 region has the DNA TGTGCCAGCAGCTTGGGAGGGCCCGGGCGTAGGGCTTTCTTT. This encodes CASSLGGPGRRAFF. The variable domain in full, with the rest retrieved from reference TRBV5-6 and TRBJ1-1, is DAGVTQSPTHLIKTRGQQVTLRCSPKSGHDTVSWYQQALGQGPQFIFQYYEEEERQRGNFPDRFSGHQFPNYSSELNVNALLLGDSALYLCASSLGGPGRRAFFGQGTRLTVV.

This clone is classed as medium-sized. The sample carries other DNA sequences with the same CDR3. The CDR3 nucleotides read TGCGCCAGCAGCCAAGACCCGGGACAGGGAGCTTCACCCCTCCACTTT. Translated: CASSQDPGQGASPLHF. The genes are TRBV4-1 and TRBJ1-6; 9 nucleotides match TRBD1. In germline, CDR1 is MGHRA, CDR2 YSYEKL. J gave up 9 bases and V 0 bases, and 6 bases lay outside the gene matches. The CDR3 contains 16 residues.

The chain joins TRBV11-2 to TRBJ2-7; 9 bases are a match to TRBD1. The CDR3 loop spans 15 amino acids. CDR1 is SGHAT, CDR2 FQNNGV, per germline. V gave up 5 bases and J gave up 5 bases; unmatched junction bases: 10. CDR3 nucleotides: TGTGCCAGCAGCCGGTCCGGGACAGGGTATAACGAGCAGTACTTC. It codes for CASSRSGTGYNEQYF.

The CDR3: CAIKSTGLASADTQYF. CDR3 bases: TGTGCCATCAAATCCACGGGACTAGCCTCGGCAGATACGCAGTATTTT. The V call is TRBV10-3, the J call TRBJ2-3; 9 bases fit TRBD2. CDR3 length equals 16 residues. Per germline, CDR1 ENHRY and CDR2 SYGVKD. Trimming at V came to 7 bases and at J to 4 bases, leaving 12 bases not matched to a gene.